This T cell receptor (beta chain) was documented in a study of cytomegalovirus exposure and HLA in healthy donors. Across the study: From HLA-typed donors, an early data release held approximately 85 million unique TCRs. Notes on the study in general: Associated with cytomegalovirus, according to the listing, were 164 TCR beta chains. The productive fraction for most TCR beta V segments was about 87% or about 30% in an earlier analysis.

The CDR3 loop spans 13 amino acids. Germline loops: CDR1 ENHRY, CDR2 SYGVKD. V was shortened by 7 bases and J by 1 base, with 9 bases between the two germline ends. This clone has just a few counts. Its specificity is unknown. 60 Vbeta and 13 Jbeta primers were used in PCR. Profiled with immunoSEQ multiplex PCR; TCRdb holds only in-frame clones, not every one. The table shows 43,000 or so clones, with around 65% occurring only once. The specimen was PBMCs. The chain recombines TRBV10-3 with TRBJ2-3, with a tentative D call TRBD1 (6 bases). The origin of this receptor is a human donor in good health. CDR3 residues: CAINPGGTDTQYF. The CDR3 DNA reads TGTGCCATCAACCCAGGGGGCACAGATACGCAGTATTTT.